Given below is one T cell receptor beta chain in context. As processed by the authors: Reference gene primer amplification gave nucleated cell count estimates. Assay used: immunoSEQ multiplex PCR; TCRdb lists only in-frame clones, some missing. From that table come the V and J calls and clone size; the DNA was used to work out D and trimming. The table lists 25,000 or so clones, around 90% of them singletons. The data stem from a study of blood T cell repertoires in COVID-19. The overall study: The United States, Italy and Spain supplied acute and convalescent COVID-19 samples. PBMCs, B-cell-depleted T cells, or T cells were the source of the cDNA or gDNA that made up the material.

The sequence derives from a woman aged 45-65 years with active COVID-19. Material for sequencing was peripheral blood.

The CDR3: CASSSLTSGSGETQYF. The CDR3 DNA follows: TGCGCCAGCAGCTCGTTGACTAGCGGGAGCGGGGAGACCCAGTACTTC. The chain is built from TRBV5-1 and TRBJ2-5, with TRBD2 matching 12 bases. The CDR3 covers 16 residues. After removal of 3 bases from V and 5 bases from J, the junction contained 8 bases not matched to a gene. From germline, CDR1 is SGHRS and CDR2 YFSETQ.